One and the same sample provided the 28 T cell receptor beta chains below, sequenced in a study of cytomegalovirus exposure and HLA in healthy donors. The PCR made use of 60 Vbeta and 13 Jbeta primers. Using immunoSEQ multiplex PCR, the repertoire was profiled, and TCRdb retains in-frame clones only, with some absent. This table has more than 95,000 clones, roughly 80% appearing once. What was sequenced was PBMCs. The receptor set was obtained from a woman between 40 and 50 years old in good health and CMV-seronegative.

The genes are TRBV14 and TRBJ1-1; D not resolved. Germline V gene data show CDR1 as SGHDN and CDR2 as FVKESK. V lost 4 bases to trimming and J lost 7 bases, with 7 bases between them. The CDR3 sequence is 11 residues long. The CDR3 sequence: CASSLGSEAFF. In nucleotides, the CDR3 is TGTGCCAGCAGCCTAGGGAGTGAAGCTTTCTTT.

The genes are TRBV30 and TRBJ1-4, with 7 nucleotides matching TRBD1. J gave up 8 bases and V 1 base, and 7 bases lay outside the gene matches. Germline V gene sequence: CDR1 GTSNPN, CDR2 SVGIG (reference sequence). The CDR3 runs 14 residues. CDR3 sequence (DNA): TGTGCCTGGAGTGGCAGGGGGGATAACGAAAAACTGTTTTTT. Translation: CAWSGRGDNEKLFF.

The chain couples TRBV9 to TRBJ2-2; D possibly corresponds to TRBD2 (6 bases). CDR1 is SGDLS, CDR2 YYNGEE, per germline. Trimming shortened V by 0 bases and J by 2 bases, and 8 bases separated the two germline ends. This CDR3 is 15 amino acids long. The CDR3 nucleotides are TGTGCCAGCAGCGTAGGCGGGACCAACACCGGGGAGCTGTTTTTT. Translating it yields CASSVGGTNTGELFF.

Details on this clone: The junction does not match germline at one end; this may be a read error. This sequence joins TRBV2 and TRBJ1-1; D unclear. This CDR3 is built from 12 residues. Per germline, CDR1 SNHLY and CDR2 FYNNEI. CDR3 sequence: CASGEGRTEAFF. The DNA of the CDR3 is TGTGCCAGCGGTGAAGGGCGGACTGAAGCTTTCTTT.

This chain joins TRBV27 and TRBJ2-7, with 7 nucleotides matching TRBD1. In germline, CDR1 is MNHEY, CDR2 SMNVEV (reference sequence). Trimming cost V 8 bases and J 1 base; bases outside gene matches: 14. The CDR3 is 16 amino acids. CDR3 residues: CASATPEQGPSYEQYF. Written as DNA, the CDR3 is TGTGCCAGCGCCACCCCCGAACAGGGGCCGTCCTACGAGCAGTACTTC.

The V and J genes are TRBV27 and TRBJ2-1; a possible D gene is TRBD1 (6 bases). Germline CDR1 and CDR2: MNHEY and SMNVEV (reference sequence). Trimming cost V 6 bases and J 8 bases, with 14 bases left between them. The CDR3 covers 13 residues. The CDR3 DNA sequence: TGTGCCAGCAGGGGGGCCCTAGGATATGAGCAGTTCTTC. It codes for CASRGALGYEQFF.

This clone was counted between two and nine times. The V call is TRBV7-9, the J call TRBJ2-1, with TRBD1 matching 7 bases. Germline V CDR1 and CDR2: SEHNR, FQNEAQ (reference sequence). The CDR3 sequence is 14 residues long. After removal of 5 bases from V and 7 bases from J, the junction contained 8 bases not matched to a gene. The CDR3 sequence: CASSPFGDSNEQFF. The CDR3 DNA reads TGTGCCAGCAGCCCTTTCGGGGACAGTAATGAGCAGTTCTTC.

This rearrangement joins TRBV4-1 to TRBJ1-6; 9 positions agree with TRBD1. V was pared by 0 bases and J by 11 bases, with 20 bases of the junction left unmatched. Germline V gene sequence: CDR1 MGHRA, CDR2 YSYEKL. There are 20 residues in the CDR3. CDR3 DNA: TGCGCCAGCAGCCAAGATCAGACGGGGACAGGGTTTGGTCGTGGTGCACCCCTCCACTTT. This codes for CASSQDQTGTGFGRGAPLHF.

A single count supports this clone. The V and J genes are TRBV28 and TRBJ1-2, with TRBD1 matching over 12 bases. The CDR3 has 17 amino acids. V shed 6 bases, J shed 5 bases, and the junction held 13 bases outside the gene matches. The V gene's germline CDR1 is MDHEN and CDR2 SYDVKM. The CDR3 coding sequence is TGTGCCAGCAGCCTCCCCTCCGGGACAGGGGGCCGGTATGGCTACACCTTC. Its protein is CASSLPSGTGGRYGYTF.

The CDR3 loop reads CASSATGQAGGADTQYF. The CDR3 coding sequence is TGTGCCAGCAGTGCGACAGGGCAGGCTGGAGGAGCGGATACGCAGTATTTT. This rearrangement joins TRBV6-4 to TRBJ2-3, with 7 bases that match TRBD1. The CDR3 totals 17 residues. Germline loops: CDR1 MRHNA, CDR2 SNTAGT. V lost 4 bases and J lost 6; bases outside the gene matches: 16.

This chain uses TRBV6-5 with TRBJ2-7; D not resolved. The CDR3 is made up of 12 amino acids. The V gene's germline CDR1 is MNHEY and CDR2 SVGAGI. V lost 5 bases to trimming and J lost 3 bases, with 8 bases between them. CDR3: CASSPHSYEQYF. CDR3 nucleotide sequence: TGTGCCAGCAGTCCGCACAGCTACGAGCAGTACTTC.

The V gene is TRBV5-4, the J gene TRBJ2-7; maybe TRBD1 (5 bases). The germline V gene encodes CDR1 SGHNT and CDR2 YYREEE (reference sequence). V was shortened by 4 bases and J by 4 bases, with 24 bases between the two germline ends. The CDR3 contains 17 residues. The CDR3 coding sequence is TGTGCCAGCAGCCCTACGGCAGCCGGCAGGGTTCCTTACGAGCAGTACTTC. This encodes CASSPTAAGRVPYEQYF. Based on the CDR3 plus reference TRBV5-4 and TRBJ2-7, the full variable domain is ETGVTQSPTHLIKTRGQQVTLRCSSQSGHNTVSWYQQALGQGPQFIFQYYREEENGRGNFPPRFSGLQFPNYSSELNVNALELDDSALYLCASSPTAAGRVPYEQYFGPGTRLTVT.

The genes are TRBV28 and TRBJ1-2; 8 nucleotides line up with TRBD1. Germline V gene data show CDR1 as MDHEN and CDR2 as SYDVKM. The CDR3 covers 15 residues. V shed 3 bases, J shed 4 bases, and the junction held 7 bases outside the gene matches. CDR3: CASSFKGQGFYGYTF. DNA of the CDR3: TGTGCCAGCAGTTTCAAAGGACAGGGATTCTATGGCTACACCTTC.

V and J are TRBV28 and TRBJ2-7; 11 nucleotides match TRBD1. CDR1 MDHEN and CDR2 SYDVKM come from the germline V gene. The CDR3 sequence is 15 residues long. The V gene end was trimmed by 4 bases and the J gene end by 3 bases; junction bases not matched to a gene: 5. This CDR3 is CASSYGTGGSYEQYF. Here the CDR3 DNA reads TGTGCCAGCAGTTACGGGACAGGGGGGAGCTACGAGCAGTACTTC.

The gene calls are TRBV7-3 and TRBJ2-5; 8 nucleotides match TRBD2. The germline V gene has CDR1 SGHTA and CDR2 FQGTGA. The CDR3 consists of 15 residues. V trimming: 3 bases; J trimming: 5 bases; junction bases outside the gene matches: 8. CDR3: CASSLGAGALETQYF. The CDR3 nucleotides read TGTGCCAGCAGCTTGGGAGCGGGAGCCCTCGAGACCCAGTACTTC.

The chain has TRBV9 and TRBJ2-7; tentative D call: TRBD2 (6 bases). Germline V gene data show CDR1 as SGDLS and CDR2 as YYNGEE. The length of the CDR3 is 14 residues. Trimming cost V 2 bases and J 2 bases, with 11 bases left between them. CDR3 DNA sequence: TGTGCCAGCAGCGTTAGCGGATTACCCTACGAGCAGTACTTC. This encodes CASSVSGLPYEQYF.

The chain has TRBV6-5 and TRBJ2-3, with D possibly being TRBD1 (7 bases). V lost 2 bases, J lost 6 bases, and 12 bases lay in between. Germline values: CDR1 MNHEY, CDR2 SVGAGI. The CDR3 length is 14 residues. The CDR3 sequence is CASSYKTGRDTQYF. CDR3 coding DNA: TGTGCCAGCAGTTACAAGACAGGGAGGGATACGCAGTATTTT.

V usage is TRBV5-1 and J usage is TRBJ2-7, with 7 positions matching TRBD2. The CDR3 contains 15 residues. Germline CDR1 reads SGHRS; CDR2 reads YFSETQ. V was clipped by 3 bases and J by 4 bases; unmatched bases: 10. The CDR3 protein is CASSSGGTQGYEQYF. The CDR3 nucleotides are TGCGCCAGCAGCTCGGGGGGAACTCAGGGTTACGAGCAGTACTTC.

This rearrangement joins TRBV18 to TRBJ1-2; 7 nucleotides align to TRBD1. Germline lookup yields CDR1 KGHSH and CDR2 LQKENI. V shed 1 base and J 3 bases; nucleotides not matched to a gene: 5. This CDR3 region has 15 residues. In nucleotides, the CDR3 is TGTGCCAGCTCACCACGTACCCAGGGGGACTATGGCTACACCTTC. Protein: CASSPRTQGDYGYTF. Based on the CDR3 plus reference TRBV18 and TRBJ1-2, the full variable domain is NAGVMQNPRHLVRRRGQEARLRCSPMKGHSHVYWYRQLPEEGLKFMVYLQKENIIDESGMPKERFSAEFPKEGPSILRIQQVVRGDSAAYFCASSPRTQGDYGYTFGSGTRLTVV.

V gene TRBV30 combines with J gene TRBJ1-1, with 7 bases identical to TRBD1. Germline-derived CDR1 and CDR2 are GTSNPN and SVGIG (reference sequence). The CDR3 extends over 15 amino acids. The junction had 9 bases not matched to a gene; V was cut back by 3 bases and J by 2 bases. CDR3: CAWRQTGRRNTEAFF. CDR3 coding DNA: TGTGCCTGGAGGCAGACAGGGCGTCGAAACACTGAAGCTTTCTTT.

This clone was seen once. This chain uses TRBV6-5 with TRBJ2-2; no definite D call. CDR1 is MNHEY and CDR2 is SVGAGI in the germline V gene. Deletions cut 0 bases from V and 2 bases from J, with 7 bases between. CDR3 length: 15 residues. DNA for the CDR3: TGTGCCAGCAGTTACTCGACAATTAACACCGGGGAGCTGTTTTTT. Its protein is CASSYSTINTGELFF.

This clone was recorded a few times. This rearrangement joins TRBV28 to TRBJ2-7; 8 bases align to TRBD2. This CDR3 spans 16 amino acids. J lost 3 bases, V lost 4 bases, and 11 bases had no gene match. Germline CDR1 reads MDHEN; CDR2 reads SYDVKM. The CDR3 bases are TGTGCCAGCAGTTCCTCACCGGGACTAGACTACTACGAGCAGTACTTC. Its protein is CASSSSPGLDYYEQYF.

The CDR3 sequence is CASSLAMGGSRAGELFF. DNA of the CDR3: TGTGCCAGCAGCTTAGCGATGGGCGGGAGCCGGGCCGGGGAGCTGTTTTTT. This rearrangement joins TRBV7-2 to TRBJ2-2; 7 bases are a match to TRBD2. Germline CDR1 reads SGHTA; CDR2 reads FQGNSA. Trimming removed 0 bases from V and 6 bases from J; junction bases left unmatched: 10. The CDR3 has 17 amino acids. The full variable domain, its missing parts supplied by reference TRBV7-2 and TRBJ2-2, is GAGVSQSPSNKVTEKGKDVELRCDPISGHTALYWYRQSLGQGLEFLIYFQGNSAPDKSGLPSDRFSAERTGGSVSTLTIQRTQQEDSAVYLCASSLAMGGSRAGELFFGEGSRLTVL.

The CDR3: CASSPRQGVAYEQYF. The DNA for the CDR3 is TGTGCCAGCAGCCCCCGACAGGGAGTTGCCTACGAGCAGTACTTC. The chain couples TRBV27 to TRBJ2-7, with 7 bases matching TRBD1. J gave up 2 bases and V 6 bases, and 10 bases lay outside the gene matches. Looked up from germline, CDR1 is MNHEY and CDR2 is SMNVEV (reference sequence). CDR3 length: 15 residues.

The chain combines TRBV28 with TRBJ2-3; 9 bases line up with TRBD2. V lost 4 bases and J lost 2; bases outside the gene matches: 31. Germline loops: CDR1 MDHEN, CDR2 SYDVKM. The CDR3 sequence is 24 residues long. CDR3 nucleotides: TGTGCCAGCAGTTGGGGGTATGGACTAACGGTAGCGGGAGACGAATTTGCGCCCACAGATACGCAGTATTTT. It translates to CASSWGYGLTVAGDEFAPTDTQYF.

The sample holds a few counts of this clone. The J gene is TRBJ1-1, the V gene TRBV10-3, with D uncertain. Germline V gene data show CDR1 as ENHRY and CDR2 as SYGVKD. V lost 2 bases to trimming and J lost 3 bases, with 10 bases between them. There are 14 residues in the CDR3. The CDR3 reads CAISEGVGDTEAFF. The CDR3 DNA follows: TGTGCCATCAGTGAGGGAGTCGGGGACACTGAAGCTTTCTTT.

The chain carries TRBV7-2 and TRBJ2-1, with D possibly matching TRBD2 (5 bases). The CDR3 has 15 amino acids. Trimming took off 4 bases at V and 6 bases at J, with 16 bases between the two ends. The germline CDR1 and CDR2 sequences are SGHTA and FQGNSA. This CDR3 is CASSSRATGGNEQFF. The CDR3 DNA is TGTGCCAGCAGCTCGAGGGCTACTGGAGGCAATGAGCAGTTCTTC.

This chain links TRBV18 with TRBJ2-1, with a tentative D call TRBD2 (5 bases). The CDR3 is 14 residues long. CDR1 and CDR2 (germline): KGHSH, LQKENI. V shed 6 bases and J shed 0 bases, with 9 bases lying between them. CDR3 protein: CASSQGSSYNEQFF. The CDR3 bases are TGTGCCAGCTCCCAAGGGAGCTCCTACAATGAGCAGTTCTTC.